This TCR beta chain is drawn from a study of T cell responses to AZD1222 COVID-19 vaccine. In the study overall: Second-dose intervals of approximately 4 or approximately 12 weeks were pooled. Study-wide results and limits: Mapped onto spike, vaccine-associated CD4 TCRs spanned it and were dominant at 160-218 and 743-854.

Comment on this clone: The antigen remains unidentified.

The J segment lost 0 bases and the V segment lost 1 base, leaving 12 bases of the junction unmatched. Germline loops: CDR1 LNHDA, CDR2 SQIVND (reference sequence). The CDR3 has 19 amino acids. Clones were sequenced by immunoSEQ multiplex PCR, and TCRdb holds only the in-frame ones, with some missing. The sample consists of 130,000 to 150,000 clones, about 90% of them appearing once. The chain couples TRBV19 to TRBJ1-5, with 7 bases fitting TRBD1. This material consisted of peripheral blood, taken on day 0 of AZD1222 vaccination. This clonotype was obtained from an adult in good health. Here the CDR3 DNA reads TGTGCCAGTAGTATAGGGGACAGCACGAGCGGTTATAGCAATCAGCCCCAGCATTTT. Amino acid sequence: CASSIGDSTSGYSNQPQHF.